This paragraph covers one T cell receptor (beta chain) sequence. Profiled with immunoSEQ multiplex PCR; TCRdb holds only in-frame clones, not every one. The table has 250,000 or so clones, 70% to 90% seen once; the top ten hold 2% to 2.5%. J lost 4 bases, V lost 0 bases, and 6 bases had no gene match. Germline V CDR1 and CDR2: LGHNA, YNFKEQ. This CDR3 has 17 amino acids. The data are from a study of blood T cell repertoires in COVID-19. This clonotype originated in a woman in her 40s with acute COVID-19. The sample was PBMCs or T cells enriched from blood (not recorded which). The gene calls are TRBV4-2 and TRBJ2-2; 9 bases line up with TRBD1. DNA for the CDR3: TGTGCCAGCAGCCAAGAATGGGGACAGGGCCCCACCGGGGAGCTGTTTTTT. Translating gives CASSQEWGQGPTGELFF.